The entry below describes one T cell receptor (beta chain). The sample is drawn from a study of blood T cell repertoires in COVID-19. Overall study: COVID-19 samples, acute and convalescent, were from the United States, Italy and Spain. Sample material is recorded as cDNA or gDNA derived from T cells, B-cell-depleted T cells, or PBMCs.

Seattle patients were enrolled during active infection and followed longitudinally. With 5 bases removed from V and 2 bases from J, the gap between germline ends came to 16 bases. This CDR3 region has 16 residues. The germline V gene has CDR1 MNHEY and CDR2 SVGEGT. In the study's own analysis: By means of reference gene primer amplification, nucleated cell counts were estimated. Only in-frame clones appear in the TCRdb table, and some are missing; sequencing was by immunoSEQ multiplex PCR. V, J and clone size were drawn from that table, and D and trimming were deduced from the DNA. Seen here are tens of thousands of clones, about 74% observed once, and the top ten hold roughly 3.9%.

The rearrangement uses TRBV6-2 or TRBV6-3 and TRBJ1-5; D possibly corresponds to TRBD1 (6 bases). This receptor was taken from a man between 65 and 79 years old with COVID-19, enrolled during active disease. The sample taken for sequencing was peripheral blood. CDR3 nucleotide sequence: TGTGCCAGCAGTAAAGACTCGGGACACCGCAATCAGCCCCAGCATTTT. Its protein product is CASSKDSGHRNQPQHF.